This T cell receptor (beta chain) came from a study of blood T cell repertoires in COVID-19. Study-wide background: COVID-19 samples from acute and convalescent phases originated in the United States, Italy and Spain.

V was pared by 3 bases and J by 6 bases, with 3 bases of the junction left unmatched. The germline V gene has CDR1 SGHAT and CDR2 FQNNGV. CDR3 length: 14 amino acids. Original methodology: Estimation of nucleated cell counts relied on the amplification of reference gene primers. The table came from immunoSEQ multiplex PCR; TCRdb's copy has only in-frame clones and leaves some out. V and J calls and clone size come straight from that table; D and trimming were deduced from the DNA. Of some 200,000 clones listed, 75% to 85% are singletons. This receptor was taken from a man aged 50 or older with active or convalescent COVID-19. The sample comprised peripheral blood. The genes are TRBV11-2 and TRBJ1-3, with TRBD1 matching 9 bases. The CDR3 DNA sequence: TGTGCCAGCAGCTTCGGGACAGGGCAAAACACCATATATTTT. Encoded protein: CASSFGTGQNTIYF. Together with reference TRBV11-2 and TRBJ1-3, the CDR3 gives the full variable domain: EAGVAQSPRYKIIEKRQSVAFWCNPISGHATLYWYQQILGQGPKLLIQFQNNGVVDDSQLPKDRFSAERLKGVDSTLKIQPAKLEDSAVYLCASSFGTGQNTIYFGEGSWLTVV.